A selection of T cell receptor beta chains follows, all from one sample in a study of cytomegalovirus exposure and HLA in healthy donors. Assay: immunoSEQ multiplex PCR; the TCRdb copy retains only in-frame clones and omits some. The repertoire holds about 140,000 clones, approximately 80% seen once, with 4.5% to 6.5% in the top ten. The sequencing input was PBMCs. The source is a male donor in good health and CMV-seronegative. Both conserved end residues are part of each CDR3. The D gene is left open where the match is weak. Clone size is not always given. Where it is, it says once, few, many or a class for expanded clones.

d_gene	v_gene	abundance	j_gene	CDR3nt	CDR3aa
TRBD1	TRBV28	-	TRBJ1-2	TGTGCCAGCAGTCCAACAGGGGTGGGTGGCTACACCTTC	CASSPTGVGGYTF
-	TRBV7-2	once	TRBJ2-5	TGTGCCAGCAGCCGCCCCGGGGAATCAGAGACCCAGTACTTC	CASSRPGESETQYF
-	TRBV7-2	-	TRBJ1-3	TGTGCCAGCAGTTTCCTACAGGGTCGATCTGGAAACACCATATATTTT	CASSFLQGRSGNTIYF
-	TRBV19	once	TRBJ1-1	TGTGCCAGTAGTGGGCAACCGACAGGCCGTGGCACTGAAGCTTTCTTT	CASSGQPTGRGTEAFF
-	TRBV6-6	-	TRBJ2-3	TGTGCCAGCAGTTCCCCTCATGGCGGGGGCACAGATACGCAGTATTTT	CASSSPHGGGTDTQYF
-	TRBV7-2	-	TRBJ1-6	TGTGCCAGCAGCTTAGGTTCAGGGTTAGCCCTCCACTTT	CASSLGSGLALHF
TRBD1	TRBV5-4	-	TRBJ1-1	TGTGCCAGCAGCGCTCCGGGACAGAAGCAAGCTTTCTTT	CASSAPGQKQAFF
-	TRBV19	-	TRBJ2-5	TGTGCCAGTAGTACCACCACTCGACAGGCGAAGTACTTC	CASSTTTRQAKYF
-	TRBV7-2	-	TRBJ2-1	TGTGCCAGTGGGTGGGGGGGGCCATACAATGAGCAGTTCTTC	CASGWGGPYNEQFF
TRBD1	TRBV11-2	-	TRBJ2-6	TGTGCCAGCAGCCTCAGGGGGCACGGGGCCAACGTCCTGACTTTC	CASSLRGHGANVLTF
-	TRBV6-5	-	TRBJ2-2	TGTGCCACCCGGAACACCGGGGAGCTGTTTTTT	CATRNTGELFF
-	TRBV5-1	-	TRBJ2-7	TGCGCCAGCAGCTTAGGAGGGGACCTAAGTACCTACGAGCAGTACTTC	CASSLGGDLSTYEQYF
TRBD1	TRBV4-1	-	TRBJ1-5	TGCGCCAGCAGCCTAGGACAGGGATGGCAGCCCCAGCATTTT	CASSLGQGWQPQHF
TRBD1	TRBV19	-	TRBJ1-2	TGTGCCAGTACTTTCGACAGGGGGACGTCCGGCTACACCTTC	CASTFDRGTSGYTF